The 14 T cell receptor beta chains presented below share a single source sample, sequenced in a study of early T cells in non-severe SARS-CoV-2 infection. MiXCR was run by TCRdb on the 5' RACE reads, yielding one entry per CDR3 protein. The sample yields around 82,000 distinct CDR3 sequences, approximately 15% seen once. The sample was whole blood. The source is an adult who was a healthcare worker with PCR-confirmed SARS-CoV-2 infection or an uninfected control (not recorded which).

The rearrangement joins TRBV24-1 to TRBJ1-5, with D possibly being TRBD1 (6 bases). Per germline, CDR1 KGHDR and CDR2 SFDVKD. CDR3 length equals 14 residues. V lost 4 bases and J 7 bases, leaving 13 bases between the germline ends. The CDR3 sequence: CATSDYREGQPQHF. As DNA, the CDR3 is TGTGCCACCAGTGACTACAGGGAAGGGCAGCCCCAGCATTTT.

This clonotype was counted at least ten times. The chain combines TRBV2 with TRBJ2-7; 7 bases align to TRBD1. The CDR3 length is 13 residues. The V and J ends lost 5 bases and 1 base, in that order; junction bases with no gene match: 2. CDR1 and CDR2 from the germline V gene are SNHLY and FYNNEI. CDR3: CASSPGQSYEQYV. CDR3 nucleotides: TGTGCCAGCAGTCCGGGACAGTCCTACGAGCAGTACGTC.

The chain is built from TRBV7-9 and TRBJ1-2, with 7 bases identical to TRBD1. Unmatched junction bases numbered 3, after V lost 5 bases and J lost 0 bases. The length of the CDR3 is 14 residues. Germline V CDR1 and CDR2: SEHNR, FQNEAQ (reference sequence). DNA of the CDR3: TGTGCCAGCAGCACAGGGACAGCTAACTATGGCTACACCTTC. This codes for CASSTGTANYGYTF.

The rearrangement joins TRBV29-1 to TRBJ2-6; D is perhaps TRBD1 (6 bases). The CDR3 covers 16 residues. The V and J ends lost 2 bases and 1 base respectively, with 12 bases between them. Germline CDR1 SQVTM, CDR2 ANQGSEA. CDR3 sequence: CSVEYRDRSGANVLTF. Here the CDR3 DNA reads TGCAGCGTTGAATACAGGGATCGGTCTGGGGCCAACGTCCTGACTTTC.

A few counts support this clonotype. This rearrangement joins TRBV20-1 to TRBJ2-3; 10 bases fit TRBD2. CDR3 length: 17 residues. CDR1 and CDR2 from the germline V gene are DFQATT and SNEGSKA (reference sequence). The V gene end was trimmed by 0 bases and the J gene end by 2 bases; junction bases not matched to a gene: 8. CDR3 sequence: CSARDGLSGGYTDTQYF. The CDR3 nucleotides are TGCAGTGCTAGAGATGGCCTTAGCGGGGGGTACACAGATACGCAGTATTTT.

This clonotype has a count of ten or more. V and J are TRBV30 and TRBJ1-2; D unclear. CDR3 length equals 12 residues. Trimming shortened V by 0 bases and J by 8 bases, and 10 bases separated the two germline ends. Germline V CDR1 and CDR2: GTSNPN, SVGIG (reference sequence). CDR3 sequence (DNA): TGTGCCTGGAGTGTAGGTGGCAGGGGCTACACCTTC. Translating gives CAWSVGGRGYTF.

The chain has TRBV11-2 and TRBJ2-1, with 8 bases identical to TRBD1. Germline CDR1 and CDR2: SGHAT and FQNNGV. CDR3 length: 16 residues. The J segment lost 4 bases and the V segment lost 6 bases, leaving 11 bases of the junction unmatched. Here the CDR3 DNA reads TGTGCCAGCAGGCCAGGACAGGGAGAGTGGTACAATGAGCAGTTCTTC. Its protein is CASRPGQGEWYNEQFF.

The rearrangement joins TRBV7-9 to TRBJ1-1; D perhaps matches TRBD1 (6 bases). Trimming removed 3 bases from V and 1 base from J, with 27 bases in between. This CDR3 has 20 residues. Per the germline V gene, CDR1 is SEHNR and CDR2 is FQNEAQ (reference sequence). As DNA, the CDR3 is TGTGCCAGCAGCTTTAACTTGGGGGCCAGGGGCGCACCTAAGAACACTGAAGCTTTCTTT. It translates to CASSFNLGARGAPKNTEAFF.

The sample holds a few counts of this clonotype. The rearrangement links TRBV4-1 to TRBJ2-5, with unresolved D. This CDR3 comprises 13 residues. Germline V CDR1 and CDR2: MGHRA, YSYEKL. The ends were cut back, 4 bases at V and 4 bases at J, with 10 bases in the middle. This CDR3 is CASSPFPPETQYF. The CDR3 nucleotides read TGCGCCAGCAGCCCCTTCCCCCCAGAGACCCAGTACTTC.

This rearrangement joins TRBV2 to TRBJ2-7, with D unclear. Germline V CDR1 and CDR2: SNHLY, FYNNEI. The germline V and J ends were trimmed by 6 bases and 2 bases, with 14 bases remaining between them. This CDR3 comprises 14 residues. The CDR3 nucleotides are TGTGCCAGCAGCTATGACAAGGCTCCCTACGAGCAGTACGTC. Translated: CASSYDKAPYEQYV.

This clonotype was counted at least ten times. This sequence joins TRBV18 and TRBJ1-5; unclear D gene. The germline V gene encodes CDR1 KGHSH and CDR2 LQKENI. The CDR3 runs 13 residues. V was trimmed by 4 bases and J by 6 bases, leaving 10 bases between them. CDR3: CASSLGQSQPQHF. For the CDR3, the DNA is TGTGCCAGCTCACTTGGGCAGAGTCAGCCCCAGCATTTT.

Ten or more counts support this clonotype. The V call is TRBV7-9, the J call TRBJ2-1; no definite D call. Germline CDR1 SEHNR, CDR2 FQNEAQ (reference sequence). With 2 bases removed from V and 5 bases from J, the gap between germline ends came to 10 bases. CDR3 length equals 14 residues. CDR3 sequence (DNA): TGTGCCAGCAGCTTACAACAGAAAAACAATGAGCAGTTCTTC. This translates into CASSLQQKNNEQFF.

This clonotype was seen many times. The chain carries TRBV7-9 and TRBJ2-2; 11 bases are shared with TRBD1. Losses at the gene ends were 3 bases for V and 1 base for J; bases not matched to a gene: 1. The CDR3 runs 16 residues. Germline V gene data show CDR1 as SEHNR and CDR2 as FQNEAQ (reference sequence). The CDR3 loop is CASSLGTGGNTGELFF. CDR3 bases: TGTGCCAGCAGCTTGGGGACAGGGGGGAACACCGGGGAGCTGTTTTTT.

This clonotype was seen a few times. The V call is TRBV7-8, the J call TRBJ2-1; D gene ambiguous. The germline V gene has CDR1 SGHVS and CDR2 FQNEAQ. Trimming removed 4 bases at V and 5 bases at J, with 9 bases between. This CDR3 region has 13 residues. The CDR3 nucleotides read TGTGCCAGCAGCTCTGGAACCCACAATGAGCAGTTCTTC. Translation: CASSSGTHNEQFF.